This note documents a single T cell receptor beta chain sequence. The sample originates from a study of memory CD4+ T cells and cytomegalovirus serostatus. The V and J ends lost 4 bases and 1 base respectively, with 14 bases between them. This CDR3 has 15 residues. Per germline, CDR1 SGHRS and CDR2 YFSETQ. How the authors handled the data: After removing out-of-frame reads, 2 million to 2.5 million distinct TCRbeta sequences remained. Method: immunoSEQ multiplex PCR; TCRdb's copy keeps in-frame clones and lacks some. Clone size and the V and J calls come from that table; the DNA yielded D and trimming. The table has approximately 40,000 clones, around 72% seen once. The sort gate was single viable CD3+CD4+CD8-CD45RO+ cells for memory CD4+ T cells. Serum IgG to CMV pp150, pp28, p38 and p52 defined serostatus. CD4+ T cells were isolated by positive magnetic selection.

Sequenced material: memory CD4+ T cells from blood. The chain carries TRBV5-1 and TRBJ1-1, with D perhaps matching TRBD1 (5 bases). This TCR was recovered from an adult in good health and CMV-seronegative. CDR3 sequence: CASSEEDMTNTEAFF. CDR3 nucleotides: TGCGCCAGCAGCGAAGAGGACATGACGAACACTGAAGCTTTCTTT. Supplemented by reference TRBV5-1 and TRBJ1-1, the full variable domain reads KAGVTQTPRYLIKTRGQQVTLSCSPISGHRSVSWYQQTPGQGLQFLFEYFSETQRNKGNFPGRFSGRQFSNSRSEMNVSTLELGDSALYLCASSEEDMTNTEAFFGQGTRLTVV.